Reported below is one T cell receptor beta chain. This clonotype was recorded many times. Its antigen is unknown. Base qualities were left out, and no much larger clone turns up one base away. The data are from a study of regulatory T cells in long-lasting Graves disease (dated by TCRdb to about 2021). The study in broad terms: Newly diagnosed Graves' disease patients had taken antithyroid drugs for less than 3 months. The study was registered as a clinical trial and conducted in China. TCR sequencing covered roughly 13 persistent and approximately 20 newly diagnosed Graves' disease patients, some 33 samples in total. Patients with persistent Graves' disease were compared with patients with newly diagnosed Graves' disease using TCR sequencing and RNA sequencing of peripheral blood. What the study reported, not specific to this receptor: The authors noted that the small sample size was a limitation that may lower accuracy. Only the TCR beta chain was sequenced and analyzed. Because the primary lesion, thyroid tissue, could not be accessed, the study looked at peripheral blood alone. Preferential use of TRBV28, TRBJ1-2 and TRBJ2-5 was observed in persistent disease, whereas TRBV20-1 and TRBJ2-1 were favored in newly diagnosed disease. A larger number of public clonotypes was shared among persistent patients (about 2,700) than among newly diagnosed patients (around 890). Compared with newly diagnosed patients, persistent Graves' disease patients had lower TCR Shannon entropy and fewer highly expanded clones, which suggests clonal expansion.

CDR3 length: 14 amino acids, cysteine to phenylalanine. Only CDR3 DNA remains: 42 bases, in frame from the first base. CDR1 is given as SGHRS and CDR2 as YFSETQ, both from the germline V gene. V and J are truncated by 0 bases and 3 bases respectively, leaving an intervening sequence of 10 bases. Library preparation used multiplex PCR. This sample was sequenced with an Illumina HiSeq 4000. CDR3 regions were amplified by Arm-PCR with iRepertoire HTBI primers to construct TCR beta libraries. Before sequencing, the PCR products underwent gel purification. The source study handled its data this way. A total of under 80 TRBV and 14 TRBJ segments were identified across samples and were used for gene usage analysis of CDR3 amino acid clonotypes. COPE and FqMerger were used to merge filtered high-quality paired reads into contigs. Contigs were aligned with BLAST to IMGT TRBV, TRBD and TRBJ reference genes, and CDR3 was defined per IMGT. Any clonotype with a frequency above 0.1% was counted as a highly expanded clone. Shannon entropy was used to measure repertoire diversity, and the Gini coefficient was used to measure V-J evenness. Clonotypes shared by more than one individual were considered public. The raw public reads went through TCRdb reprocessing: fastp at Q25, MiXCR clone calling, in-frame beta chains kept. CDR3 protein duplicates are merged, each entry listing the most common genes and DNA. None of the V and J calls come from the authors' own analysis; TCRdb made them. For this sample the table gives 450,000 to 650,000 distinct CDR3 sequences, of which about 16% were detected only once. Together, the top ten hold 20% to 30% of the sample.

The intended sense of this specimen's time point label: newly diagnosed GD, antithyroid drugs for less than 3 months. For both TCR sequencing and RNA sequencing, RNA was extracted from PBMCs using TRIzol. Graves' disease was diagnosed according to American Thyroid Association guidelines. Recruitment of patients was carried out at an endocrinology department in Xi'an, China. Each patient gave 9 to 10 milliliters of peripheral blood, collected in an EDTA anticoagulant tube. Ficoll Paque Plus density gradient separation was used to isolate PBMCs, and no further T cell sorting was done. An Agilent 2100 Bioanalyzer and agarose gel were used to check RNA quality, while a NanoDrop 2000 measured RNA concentration. This same sample was also part of a study on T cells in Graves' hyperthyroidism and ophthalmopathy. The second study's authors report: A patient counted as having stable Graves' hyperthyroidism if no progression to ophthalmopathy occurred over 18 months of follow-up. Hyperthyroidism patients were newly diagnosed, had a disease duration of under 2 months, and were aged 18 to 65 years. Patients with uncontrolled infections, other autoimmune diseases, pregnancy or lactation were excluded. Diagnoses were based on clinical symptoms, serum thyroxine and TRAb, thyroid ultrasound and orbital computed tomography. The first round of RT-PCR for the TCR CDR3 was performed with the HTBI primer set and the Qiagen OneStep RT-PCR kit. Most expanded thyroid clonotypes (frequency above 0.001) were also found in blood, which suggests that blood repertoires may mirror thyroid immune responses. In cross-validation, a model built on a 13 V-J signature told ophthalmopathy apart from stable hyperthyroidism with just under 90% sensitivity and 81% to 82% specificity, and in testing the same model reached 80%/75%. In validation, the model predicted progression to ophthalmopathy a median of about 5.9 months before onset, with over 55% sensitivity and nearly 75% specificity. To identify TCR V-J signatures that set the groups apart, the researchers used a discovery cohort of 100 patients, made up of fewer than 50 with Graves' ophthalmopathy and some 58 with stable Graves' hyperthyroidism. Prospective prediction of ophthalmopathy was tested in an independent validation cohort consisting of some 18 hyperthyroidism patients and approximately 16 patients who later progressed to ophthalmopathy. The 90 to 100 discovery patients were randomly divided into training and test sets at a 7:3 ratio. Thyroid tissue and blood T-cell repertoires from six Graves' hyperthyroidism patients were also compared in the study. Once sampling was done, hyperthyroidism patients were given methimazole at a starting dose of 30 mg daily, whereas ophthalmopathy patients were given high-dose intravenous methylprednisolone. The libraries were constructed in a second round of multiplex PCR and then size-selected and purified. The libraries were sequenced on an Illumina HiSeq2000 using paired-end 100 bp reads. SOAPnuke was used to process the raw data, with reads discarded if the reads contained adapters or uncalled bases, had a mean Phred below 15, or lacked an exact constant-primer or identifier match. High-quality paired reads were merged using COPE v1.2.5, and each unique nucleotide sequence was defined as a clonotype. Clonotypes were aligned to IMGT TRBV, TRBD and TRBJ reference segments using MiTCR v1.1. Only V-J combinations with frequency above 0.0001, covering roughly 99% of repertoires, were analysed. The TCS score was defined as the ratio of F50 (clonal expansion) to E x V (chaos), calculated using BLOSUM62-based TCRdist between CDR3 peptides within each V-J. Welch's t-statistics and random forest reduced 514 V-J features to fewer than 15, which were used in a naive Bayes classifier (R e1071). No statistical method was used to fix the sample size in advance, and group allocation was not hidden from the investigators. The paper describes TCR Vbeta CDR3 sequencing of fewer than 150 peripheral blood samples, made up of approximately 40 ophthalmopathy patients, roughly 80 hyperthyroidism patients and roughly 17 progressor patients.

This receptor chain uses TRBV5-1 and TRBJ2-7; the D gene could be TRBD1 or TRBD2, each one agreeing over 6 bases. This TCR was recovered from a woman aged 35 to 59 with Graves disease. Donor details come from another sample of the same person, matched by shared clones. The sample here was peripheral blood mononuclear cells (PBMCs), taken at new diagnosis, from a patient treated with antithyroid drugs. CDR3 loop: CASSLGGGHYEQYF. The DNA sequence follows: TGCGCCAGCAGCTTGGGTGGGGGGCACTACGAGCAGTACTTC. With the rest looked up from the reference TRBV5-1 and TRBJ2-7 genes rather than sequenced, the full variable domain is KAGVTQTPRYLIKTRGQQVTLSCSPISGHRSVSWYQQTPGQGLQFLFEYFSETQRNKGNFPGRFSGRQFSNSRSEMNVSTLELGDSALYLCASSLGGGHYEQYFGPGTRLTVT.